This TCR beta chain was obtained from a study of tumor-infiltrating lymphocytes in oesophageal squamous cell carcinoma. This clonotype was seen a handful of times. CDR1 and CDR2 from the germline V gene are LNHNV and YYDKDF (reference sequence). The CDR3 has 14 amino acids. V was shortened by 5 bases and J by 8 bases, with 18 bases between the two germline ends. Via MiXCR, TCRdb re-called the PCR reads, giving one row per CDR3 protein. The sample carries 3,500 or so distinct CDR3 sequences, 11% to 15% recorded once. Sequenced: esophageal tumor tissue. The gene calls are TRBV15 and TRBJ1-2; D is possibly TRBD1 (5 bases). The TCR was taken from a male donor with esophageal squamous cell carcinoma. The CDR3 DNA reads TGTGCCACCAGCTACGACAAAGGGGCGGGGGGCTACACCTTC. Its translation: CATSYDKGAGGYTF. Combining the CDR3 with reference TRBV15 and TRBJ1-2 gives the whole variable domain DAMVIQNPRYQVTQFGKPVTLSCSQTLNHNVMYWYQQKSSQAPKLLFHYYDKDFNNEADTPDNFQSRRPNTSFCFLDIRSPGLGDTAMYLCATSYDKGAGGYTFGSGTRLTVV.